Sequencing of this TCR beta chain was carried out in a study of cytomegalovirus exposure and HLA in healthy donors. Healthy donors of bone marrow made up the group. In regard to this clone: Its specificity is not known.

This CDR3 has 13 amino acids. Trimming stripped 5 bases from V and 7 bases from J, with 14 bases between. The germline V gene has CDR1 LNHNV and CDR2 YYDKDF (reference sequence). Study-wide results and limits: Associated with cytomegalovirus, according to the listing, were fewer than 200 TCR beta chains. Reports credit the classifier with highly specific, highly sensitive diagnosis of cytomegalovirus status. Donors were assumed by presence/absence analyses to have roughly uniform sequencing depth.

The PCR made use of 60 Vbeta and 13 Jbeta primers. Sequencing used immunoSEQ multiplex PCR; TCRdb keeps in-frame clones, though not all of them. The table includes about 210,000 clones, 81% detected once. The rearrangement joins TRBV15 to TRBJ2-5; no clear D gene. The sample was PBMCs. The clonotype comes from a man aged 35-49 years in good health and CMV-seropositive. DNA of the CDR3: TGTGCCACCAGCGGTCACAAATCGGGGACCCAGTACTTC. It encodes CATSGHKSGTQYF.